Presented here are 16 T cell receptor beta chains from one specimen sequenced in a study of T cell responses to AZD1222 COVID-19 vaccine. Repertoires were generated with immunoSEQ multiplex PCR, while TCRdb's copy carries only in-frame clones and drops some. The sample has 110,000 to 150,000 clones, over 85% seen once. Sequences were derived from peripheral blood, sampled on day 0 of MenACWY control vaccination. All receptors come from an adult in good health.

The V and J genes are TRBV28 and TRBJ2-3, with unresolved D. Trimming stripped 7 bases from V and 0 bases from J, with 5 bases between. CDR1 and CDR2 from the germline V gene are MDHEN and SYDVKM. The CDR3 spans 12 residues. The CDR3 spells CASTTSTDTQYF. The CDR3 DNA is TGTGCCAGCACGACTAGCACAGATACGCAGTATTTT.

The DNA of the CDR3 is TGTGCCAGCAGCTTGTTACAGGGTGTGGAGACCCAGTACTTC. It specifies CASSLLQGVETQYF. The V call is TRBV5-5, the J call TRBJ2-5, with a weak D call TRBD1 (6 bases). This CDR3 is 14 amino acids long. Germline V gene lookup returns CDR1 SGHKS and CDR2 YYEKEE (reference sequence). V lost 1 base to trimming and J lost 5 bases, with 12 bases between them.

This chain links TRBV7-8 with TRBJ2-7; perhaps TRBD1 as D (6 bases). The germline CDR1 and CDR2 sequences are SGHVS and FQNEAQ. Deletions cut 4 bases from V and 3 bases from J, with 16 bases between. The CDR3 spans 15 residues. CDR3 sequence (DNA): TGTGCCAGCAGCTCTGATGGGGGCAGCGACTACGAGCAGTACTTC. Translation: CASSSDGGSDYEQYF.

The chain recombines TRBV19 with TRBJ2-1, with 9 nucleotides matching TRBD2. The germline CDR1 and CDR2 sequences are LNHDA and SQIVND (reference sequence). The junction had 9 bases not matched to a gene; V was cut back by 6 bases and J by 0 bases. The CDR3 is 17 amino acids. In DNA form, the CDR3 reads TGTGCCAGTAGCCCGACTAGCGGAAGAAACTCCTACAATGAGCAGTTCTTC. Translation: CASSPTSGRNSYNEQFF.

The genes are TRBV24-1 and TRBJ1-2, with D unresolved. Germline CDR1 and CDR2: KGHDR and SFDVKD. The CDR3 extends over 15 amino acids. Trimming took off 5 bases at V and 2 bases at J, with 14 bases between the two ends. This CDR3 reads CATSGGSGANYGYTF. CDR3 nucleotides: TGTGCCACCAGTGGTGGGTCGGGAGCAAACTATGGCTACACCTTC.

The chain joins TRBV4-1 to TRBJ1-2, with 9 bases identical to TRBD1. Germline CDR1 MGHRA, CDR2 YSYEKL. J was trimmed by 6 bases and V by 4 bases; bases with no gene match: 9. This CDR3 comprises 15 residues. As DNA, the CDR3 is TGCGCCAGCAGCCCCTGGGACAGGGTAACGAATGGCTACACCTTC. Protein: CASSPWDRVTNGYTF.

The V and J genes are TRBV6-5 and TRBJ2-3, with TRBD1 as a possible D gene (7 bases). V lost 8 bases, J lost 8 bases, and 17 bases lay in between. The germline CDR1 and CDR2 sequences are MNHEY and SVGAGI. The CDR3 covers 13 residues. The CDR3 region has the DNA TGTGCCAGCGGAGGGGGCGAGTTAGGTACGCAGTATTTT. It yields the protein CASGGGELGTQYF.

The chain recombines TRBV7-9 with TRBJ2-3; D is unclear. Trimming took off 0 bases at V and 2 bases at J, with 3 bases between the two ends. The V gene's germline CDR1 is SEHNR and CDR2 FQNEAQ (reference sequence). The length of the CDR3 is 13 residues. The CDR3 nucleotides read TGTGCCAGCAGCTTAGCGGTCACAGATACGCAGTATTTT. As protein: CASSLAVTDTQYF.

This clone appeared once. This chain connects TRBV27 to TRBJ2-7, with TRBD2 as a possible D gene (6 bases). The V gene's germline CDR1 is MNHEY and CDR2 SMNVEV (reference sequence). The ends were cut back, 5 bases at V and 3 bases at J, with 11 bases in the middle. The CDR3 sequence is 13 residues long. In nucleotides, the CDR3 is TGTGCCAGCAGTCCCGGGGGAGTCTACGAGCAGTACTTC. It codes for CASSPGGVYEQYF.

This rearrangement joins TRBV5-1 to TRBJ1-1; TRBD1 agrees at 7 bases. In germline, CDR1 is SGHRS, CDR2 YFSETQ. The J segment lost 4 bases and the V segment lost 2 bases, leaving 8 bases of the junction unmatched. There are 15 residues in the CDR3. CDR3 in DNA: TGCGCCAGCAGCTTTAGTGGACAGGTGACCACTGAAGCTTTCTTT. Amino acids: CASSFSGQVTTEAFF. The variable domain in full, with the rest retrieved from reference TRBV5-1 and TRBJ1-1, is KAGVTQTPRYLIKTRGQQVTLSCSPISGHRSVSWYQQTPGQGLQFLFEYFSETQRNKGNFPGRFSGRQFSNSRSEMNVSTLELGDSALYLCASSFSGQVTTEAFFGQGTRLTVV.

This chain links TRBV7-8 with TRBJ2-3; 8 bases match TRBD2. CDR1 is SGHVS and CDR2 is FQNEAQ in the germline V gene. The V segment lost 4 bases and the J segment 0 bases; nucleotides outside the gene matches: 9. The CDR3 sequence is 17 residues long. DNA for the CDR3: TGTGCCAGCAGCTGGGTAGCGGGGCCTGCTAGCACAGATACGCAGTATTTT. It translates to CASSWVAGPASTDTQYF.

The chain carries TRBV19 and TRBJ1-1, with 10 nucleotides matching TRBD1. This CDR3 contains 14 residues. Trimming removed 7 bases from V and 3 bases from J; junction bases left unmatched: 5. CDR1 and CDR2 from the germline V gene are LNHDA and SQIVND (reference sequence). The CDR3 nucleotides read TGTGCCAGTAACCAAGGGACAGGGGACACTGAAGCTTTCTTT. Translated, it gives CASNQGTGDTEAFF.

Details on this clone: Within the sample, other DNA sequences also encode this same CDR3. This sequence joins TRBV19 and TRBJ1-2; no reliable D call. V lost 5 bases and J lost 2, with 6 bases in between. This CDR3 is built from 12 residues. Looked up from germline, CDR1 is LNHDA and CDR2 is SQIVND (reference sequence). The CDR3: CASSLPNYGYTF. The CDR3 nucleotides read TGTGCCAGTAGTCTGCCCAACTATGGCTACACCTTC.

This clone appeared once. V and J are TRBV7-9 and TRBJ1-1; 10 bases fit TRBD1. Trimming took 5 bases from V and 6 from J; bases not matched to a gene: 9. Germline lookup yields CDR1 SEHNR and CDR2 FQNEAQ (reference sequence). The CDR3 totals 15 residues. CDR3 nucleotide sequence: TGTGCCAGCAGCGTAGAGACAGGGGGCTTCGCTGAAGCTTTCTTT. Its protein is CASSVETGGFAEAFF. The full variable domain, in which reference TRBV7-9 and TRBJ1-1 provide the parts outside the CDR3, is DTGVSQNPRHKITKRGQNVTFRCDPISEHNRLYWYRQTLGQGPEFLTYFQNEAQLEKSRLLSDRFSAERPKGSFSTLEIQRTEQGDSAMYLCASSVETGGFAEAFFGQGTRLTVV.

The V gene is TRBV27, the J gene TRBJ1-2; unclear D gene. CDR1 is MNHEY, CDR2 SMNVEV, per germline (reference sequence). The CDR3 runs 13 residues. Trimming took 0 bases from V and 6 from J, leaving 8 bases between them. The CDR3 sequence is CASSLSRGNGYTF. The CDR3 coding sequence is TGTGCCAGCAGTTTATCGCGGGGAAATGGCTACACCTTC.

CDR3 nucleotide sequence: TGTGCCAGCAGCAGGGGGGACGAGGAAGCGCTTTTCACTGAAGCTTTCTTT. Translation gives CASSRGDEEALFTEAFF. The chain recombines TRBV21-1 with TRBJ1-1. TRBV21-1 is annotated as a pseudogene. The CDR3 has 17 residues.